This T cell receptor (beta chain) was documented in a study of tumor and adjacent non-tumor tissue in lung cancer (dated by TCRdb to 2017 to 2018). About the study as a whole: Of the cohort, more than ten patients had adenocarcinoma, 2 had squamous cell carcinoma and 1 had small cell lung cancer. Among the roughly 15 patients, ages ranged from about 31 to 76 years, some ten were men and 5 were women, and disease was TNM stage I to III. A total of some 130,000,000 productive TCRbeta reads were generated by sequencing, corresponding to an average of about 4 million reads per sample. Bulk TCRbeta repertoires were compared between lung tumor tissue and matched distant non-tumor lung tissue obtained from around 16 lung cancer patients. For each patient, one tumor sample and one normal lung sample were taken, giving around 30 paired specimens that underwent TCRbeta CDR3 sequencing.

RNA was isolated from bulk unsorted tissue, and RNA quality was assessed with a NanoDrop ND-1000 and an Agilent 2100. The normal lung samples consisted of distant non-tumor tissue collected more than 3 cm from the tumor edge. Newly diagnosed lung cancer patients without prior chemotherapy who had been admitted for thoracic surgery in China between August and November 2014 were enrolled as donors. The study excluded patients who had received radiotherapy or chemotherapy before or who had another cancer at the same time. Surgical tissue pieces of about 1-2.2 cm3 were preserved in RNAlater solution and stored at -80 °C until use. To prepare the library, multiplex PCR was applied. The listed sequencing device is Illumina HiSeq 2500. TCRbeta libraries were constructed through three rounds of nested PCR with primers (Table S4) according to protocols modified from ARM-PCR. Before sequencing, PCR products of 200-500 bp were excised from the gel and purified with the QIAquick gel extraction kit. Per the authors' processing: Trimmomatic was used to clean the reads, FLASH merged the cleaned reads into complete CDR3 sequences, and MiTCR assigned the sequences to V(D)J germline segments. VDJtools was used to compute clonal diversity as the inverse Simpson's index. Productive reads were defined as in-frame sequences without a premature stop codon. The public reads were reprocessed in TCRdb via fastp at Q25 and MiXCR, keeping in-frame beta chains. Entries are consolidated by CDR3 protein sequence, retaining the most common genes and DNA. The V and J calls here are based on TCRdb, not the publication. The sample table contains roughly 74,000 distinct CDR3 sequences; only one count was recorded for 76% of them. Around 38% of the sample belongs to the ten largest clones.

CDR1 is given as MNHNY and CDR2 as SVGAGI, both from the germline V gene (reference sequence). Relative to germline, V is missing 6 bases and J is missing 6 bases, with 14 bases of the junction outside any gene match. The CDR3 measures 16 amino acids from cysteine to phenylalanine. Solely the CDR3 DNA is kept, with 48 bases framed from the first base. This clonotype was detected ten times or more. The antigen it recognizes is unknown. Nothing much larger sits one base from this clone, and base qualities are not available. On the study overall, not on this receptor specifically: A significantly larger cumulative share of the repertoire was made up by the top 100 clones in normal lung than in tumor tissue. Peripheral blood was not sequenced, so blood TCRbeta repertoires in these lung cancer patients were not examined. TCR diversity was significantly higher in younger patients, and higher tumor TCR diversity was associated with shorter overall and disease-free survival. Significantly higher TCR diversity (inverse Simpson) was observed in tumor tissue than in normal lung tissue (roughly 390 vs 170, P = 0.0075, Mann-Whitney U test). The sequencing platform is not named in the methods, and unique molecular identifiers are not mentioned. The cohort had only about 14 patients, and the authors noted that larger samples and more detailed clinical data are needed.

The receptor chain draws on TRBV6-6 and TRBJ2-3, and TRBD1 aligns with 8 junction nucleotides. The TCR originated in a man between 65 and 79 years old with non-small cell lung cancer. Specimen: distant non-tumor lung tissue. The nucleotide sequence is given as TGTGCCAGCAGACCCCAGGGGGCGGCAGGATCGGATACGCAGTATTTT. This codes for CASRPQGAAGSDTQYF.